Sequencing of this TCR beta chain was carried out in a study of T cells in Graves' hyperthyroidism and ophthalmopathy. RNA transcripts yielded amplified TCR beta CDR3 regions. Carried out on the TCR CDR3, a first-round RT-PCR used the HTBI primer set. TCRdb redid the calling of the multiplex PCR reads with MiXCR, one entry per CDR3 protein. The sample shows 600,000 to 850,000 distinct CDR3 sequences, 15% to 20% of them seen only once. This clonotype was seen more than once but under ten times. The hyperthyroidism was newly diagnosed and had lasted under 2 months; the patients were aged 18 to 65. The ends lost 0 bases at V and 7 bases at J; junction bases unmatched: 4. CDR1 is GTSNPN and CDR2 is SVGIG in the germline V gene (reference sequence). There are 15 residues in the CDR3.

This sequence joins TRBV30 and TRBJ2-1; 12 bases map to TRBD2. The clonotype originates from a woman aged 45-60 years with Graves' hyperthyroidism that later progressed to Graves' ophthalmopathy. Sequenced input: blood. For the CDR3, the DNA is TGTGCCTGGAGTGTCCTAGCGGGGGGGTGGAATGAGCAGTTCTTC. It yields the protein CAWSVLAGGWNEQFF.